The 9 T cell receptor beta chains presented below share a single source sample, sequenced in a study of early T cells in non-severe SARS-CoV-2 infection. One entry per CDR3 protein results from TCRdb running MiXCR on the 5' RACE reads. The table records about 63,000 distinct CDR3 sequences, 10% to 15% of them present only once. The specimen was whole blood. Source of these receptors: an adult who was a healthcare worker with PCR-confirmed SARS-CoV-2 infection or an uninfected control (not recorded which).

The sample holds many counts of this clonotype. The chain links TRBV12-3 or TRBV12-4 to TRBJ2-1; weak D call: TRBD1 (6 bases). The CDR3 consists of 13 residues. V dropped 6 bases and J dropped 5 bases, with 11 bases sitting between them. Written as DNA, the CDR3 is TGTGCCAGCAGCACCTACAGGGACAATGAGCAGTTCTTC. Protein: CASSTYRDNEQFF.

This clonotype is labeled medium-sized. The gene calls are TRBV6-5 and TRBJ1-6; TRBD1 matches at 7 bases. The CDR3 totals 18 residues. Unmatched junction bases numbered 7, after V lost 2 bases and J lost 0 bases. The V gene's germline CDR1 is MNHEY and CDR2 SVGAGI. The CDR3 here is CASSYTGTASSYNSPLHF. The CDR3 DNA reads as TGTGCCAGCAGTTACACCGGGACAGCGAGCTCCTATAATTCACCCCTCCACTTT.

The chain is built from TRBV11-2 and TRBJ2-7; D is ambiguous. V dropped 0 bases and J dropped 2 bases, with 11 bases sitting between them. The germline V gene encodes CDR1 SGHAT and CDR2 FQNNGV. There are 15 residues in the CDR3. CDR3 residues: CASSLEVVGPYEQYF. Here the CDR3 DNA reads TGTGCCAGCAGCTTAGAGGTGGTCGGTCCCTACGAGCAGTACTTC.

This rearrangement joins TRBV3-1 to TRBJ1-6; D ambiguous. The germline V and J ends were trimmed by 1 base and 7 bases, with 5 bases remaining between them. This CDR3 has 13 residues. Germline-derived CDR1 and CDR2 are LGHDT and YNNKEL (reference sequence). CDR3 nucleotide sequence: TGTGCCAGCAGCCAAGGAGGGAATTCACCCCTCCACTTT. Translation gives CASSQGGNSPLHF. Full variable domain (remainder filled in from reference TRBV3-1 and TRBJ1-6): DTAVSQTPKYLVTQMGNDKSIKCEQNLGHDTMYWYKQDSKKFLKIMFSYNNKELIINETVPNRFSPKSPDKAHLNLHINSLELGDSAVYFCASSQGGNSPLHFGNGTRLTVT.

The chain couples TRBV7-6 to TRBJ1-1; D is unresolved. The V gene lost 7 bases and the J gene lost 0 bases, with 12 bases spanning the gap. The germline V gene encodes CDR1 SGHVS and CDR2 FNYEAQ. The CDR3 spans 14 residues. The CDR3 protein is CASTPGSLNTEAFF. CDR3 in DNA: TGTGCCAGCACCCCCGGCAGTCTGAACACTGAAGCTTTCTTT. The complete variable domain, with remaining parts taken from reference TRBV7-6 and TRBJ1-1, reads GAGVSQSPRYKVTKRGQDVALRCDPISGHVSLYWYRQALGQGPEFLTYFNYEAQQDKSGLPNDRFSAERPEGSISTLTIQRTEQRDSAMYRCASTPGSLNTEAFFGQGTRLTVV.

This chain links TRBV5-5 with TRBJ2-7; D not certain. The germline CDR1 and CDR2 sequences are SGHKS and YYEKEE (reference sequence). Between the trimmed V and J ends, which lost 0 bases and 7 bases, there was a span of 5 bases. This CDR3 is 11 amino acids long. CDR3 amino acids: CASSLAREQYF. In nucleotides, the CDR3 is TGTGCCAGCAGCTTGGCCAGAGAGCAGTACTTC.

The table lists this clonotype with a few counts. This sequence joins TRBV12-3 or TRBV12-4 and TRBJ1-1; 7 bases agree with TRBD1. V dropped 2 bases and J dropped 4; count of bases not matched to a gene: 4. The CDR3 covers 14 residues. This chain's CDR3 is CASSLTGESTEAFF. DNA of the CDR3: TGTGCCAGCAGTTTAACAGGGGAGAGCACTGAAGCTTTCTTT.

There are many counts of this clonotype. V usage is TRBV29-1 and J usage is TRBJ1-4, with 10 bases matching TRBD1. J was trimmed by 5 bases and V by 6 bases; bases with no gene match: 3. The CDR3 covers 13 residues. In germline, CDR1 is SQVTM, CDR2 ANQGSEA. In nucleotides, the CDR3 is TGCAGCGTCACGGGACAGGGGAATGAAAAACTGTTTTTT. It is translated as CSVTGQGNEKLFF.

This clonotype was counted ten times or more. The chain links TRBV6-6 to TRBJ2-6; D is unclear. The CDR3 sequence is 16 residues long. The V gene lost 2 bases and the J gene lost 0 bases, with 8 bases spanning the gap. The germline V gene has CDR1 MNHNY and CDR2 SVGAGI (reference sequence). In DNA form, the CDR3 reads TGTGCCAGCAGTTACATCCCTTCCTCTGGGGCCAACGTCCTGACTTTC. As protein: CASSYIPSSGANVLTF.